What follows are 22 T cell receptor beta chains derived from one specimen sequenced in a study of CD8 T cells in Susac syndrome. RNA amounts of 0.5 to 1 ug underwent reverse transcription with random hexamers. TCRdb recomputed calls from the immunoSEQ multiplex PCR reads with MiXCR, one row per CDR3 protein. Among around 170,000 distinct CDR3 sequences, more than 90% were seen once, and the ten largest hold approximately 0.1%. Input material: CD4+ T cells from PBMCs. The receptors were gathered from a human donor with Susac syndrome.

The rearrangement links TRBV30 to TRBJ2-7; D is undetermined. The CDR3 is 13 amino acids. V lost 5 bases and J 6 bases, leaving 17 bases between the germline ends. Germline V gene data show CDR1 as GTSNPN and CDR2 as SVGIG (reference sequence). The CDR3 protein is CAWERGARTEQYF. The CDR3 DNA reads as TGTGCCTGGGAGAGAGGCGCAAGAACCGAGCAGTACTTC. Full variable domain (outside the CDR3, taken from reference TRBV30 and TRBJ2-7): SQTIHQWPATLVQPVGSPLSLECTVEGTSNPNLYWYRQAAGRGLQLLFYSVGIGQISSEVPQNLSASRPQDRQFILSSKKLLLSDSGFYLCAWERGARTEQYFGPGTRLTVT.

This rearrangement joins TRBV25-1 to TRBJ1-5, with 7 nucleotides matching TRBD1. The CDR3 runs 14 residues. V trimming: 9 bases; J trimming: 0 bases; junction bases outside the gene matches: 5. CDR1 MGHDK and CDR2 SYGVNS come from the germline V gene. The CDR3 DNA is TGTGCCAGTTCGGGACAGCCTAGCAATCAGCCCCAGCATTTT. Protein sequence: CASSGQPSNQPQHF.

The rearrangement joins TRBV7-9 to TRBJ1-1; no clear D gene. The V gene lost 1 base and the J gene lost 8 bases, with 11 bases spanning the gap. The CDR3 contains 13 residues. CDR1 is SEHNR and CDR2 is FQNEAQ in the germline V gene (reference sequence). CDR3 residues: CASSLVVAGEAFF. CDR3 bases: TGTGCCAGCAGCTTAGTAGTGGCAGGCGAAGCTTTCTTT.

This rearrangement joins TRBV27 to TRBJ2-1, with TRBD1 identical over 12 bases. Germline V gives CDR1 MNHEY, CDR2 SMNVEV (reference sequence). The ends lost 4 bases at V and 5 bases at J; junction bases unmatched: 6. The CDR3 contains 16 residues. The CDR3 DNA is TGTGCCAGCAGTTCCCCCGGGACAGGGGGCGACAATGAGCAGTTCTTC. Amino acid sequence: CASSSPGTGGDNEQFF.

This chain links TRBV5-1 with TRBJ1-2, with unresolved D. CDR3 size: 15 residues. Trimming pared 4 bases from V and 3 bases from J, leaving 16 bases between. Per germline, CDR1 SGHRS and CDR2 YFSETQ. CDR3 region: CASSLGGLLDYGYTF. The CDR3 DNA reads TGCGCCAGCAGCCTAGGAGGGCTTTTGGACTATGGCTACACCTTC.

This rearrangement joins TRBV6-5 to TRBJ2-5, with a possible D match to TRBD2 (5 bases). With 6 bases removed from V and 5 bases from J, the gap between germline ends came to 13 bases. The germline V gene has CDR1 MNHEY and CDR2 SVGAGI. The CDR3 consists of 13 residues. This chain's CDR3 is CASSYTSPETQYF. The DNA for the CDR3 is TGTGCCAGCAGCTACACTAGTCCCGAGACCCAGTACTTC.

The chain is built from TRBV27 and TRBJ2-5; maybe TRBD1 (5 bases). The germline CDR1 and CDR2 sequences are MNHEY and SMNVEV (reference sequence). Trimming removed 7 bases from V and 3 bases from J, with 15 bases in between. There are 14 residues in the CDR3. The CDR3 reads CASTPTGREETQYF. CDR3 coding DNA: TGTGCCAGCACTCCAACAGGCAGGGAAGAGACCCAGTACTTC.

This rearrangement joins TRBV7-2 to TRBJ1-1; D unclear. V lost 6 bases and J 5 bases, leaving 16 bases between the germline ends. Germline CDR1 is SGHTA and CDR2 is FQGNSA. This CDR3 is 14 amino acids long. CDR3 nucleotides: TGTGCCAGCAGGTCGTTAGTGCTGGGGACTGAAGCTTTCTTT. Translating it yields CASRSLVLGTEAFF. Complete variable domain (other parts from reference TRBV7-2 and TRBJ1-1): GAGVSQSPSNKVTEKGKDVELRCDPISGHTALYWYRQSLGQGLEFLIYFQGNSAPDKSGLPSDRFSAERTGGSVSTLTIQRTQQEDSAVYLCASRSLVLGTEAFFGQGTRLTVV.

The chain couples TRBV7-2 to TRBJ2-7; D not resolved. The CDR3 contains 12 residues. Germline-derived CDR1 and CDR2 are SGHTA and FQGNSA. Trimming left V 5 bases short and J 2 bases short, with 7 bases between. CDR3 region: CASSLPPYEQYF. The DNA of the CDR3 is TGTGCCAGCAGCCTACCGCCCTACGAGCAGTACTTC.

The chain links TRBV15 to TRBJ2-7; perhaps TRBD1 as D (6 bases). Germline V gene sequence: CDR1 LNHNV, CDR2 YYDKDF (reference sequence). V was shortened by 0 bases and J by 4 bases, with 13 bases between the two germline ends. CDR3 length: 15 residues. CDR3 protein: CATSRELTGKYEQYF. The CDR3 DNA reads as TGTGCCACCAGCAGAGAATTAACAGGGAAATACGAGCAGTACTTC.

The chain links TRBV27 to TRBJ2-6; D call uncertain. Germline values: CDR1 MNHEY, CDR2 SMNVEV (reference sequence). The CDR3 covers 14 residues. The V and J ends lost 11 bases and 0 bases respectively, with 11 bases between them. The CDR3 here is CAEHPLSGANVLTF. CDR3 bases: TGTGCCGAGCACCCACTCTCTGGGGCCAACGTCCTGACTTTC. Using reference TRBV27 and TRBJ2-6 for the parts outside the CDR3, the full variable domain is EAQVTQNPRYLITVTGKKLTVTCSQNMNHEYMSWYRQDPGLGLRQIYYSMNVEVTDKGDVPEGYKVSRKEKRNFPLILESPSPNQTSLYFCAEHPLSGANVLTFGAGSRLTVL.

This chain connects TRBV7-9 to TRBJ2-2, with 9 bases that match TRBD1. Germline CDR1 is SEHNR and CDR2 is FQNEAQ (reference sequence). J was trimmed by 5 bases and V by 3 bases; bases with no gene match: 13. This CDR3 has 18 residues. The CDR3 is CASSFAQPGQGTTGELFF. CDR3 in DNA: TGTGCCAGCAGCTTTGCACAACCGGGACAGGGAACGACCGGGGAGCTGTTTTTT. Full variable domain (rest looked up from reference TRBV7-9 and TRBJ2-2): DTGVSQNPRHKITKRGQNVTFRCDPISEHNRLYWYRQTLGQGPEFLTYFQNEAQLEKSRLLSDRFSAERPKGSFSTLEIQRTEQGDSAMYLCASSFAQPGQGTTGELFFGEGSRLTVL.

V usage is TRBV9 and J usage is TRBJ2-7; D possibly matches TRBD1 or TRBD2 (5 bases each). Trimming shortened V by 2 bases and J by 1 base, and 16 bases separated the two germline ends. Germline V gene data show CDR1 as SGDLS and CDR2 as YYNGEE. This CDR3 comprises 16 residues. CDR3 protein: CASSVSEAGSSYEQYF. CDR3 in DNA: TGTGCCAGCAGCGTGTCGGAGGCAGGGTCTTCCTACGAGCAGTACTTC.

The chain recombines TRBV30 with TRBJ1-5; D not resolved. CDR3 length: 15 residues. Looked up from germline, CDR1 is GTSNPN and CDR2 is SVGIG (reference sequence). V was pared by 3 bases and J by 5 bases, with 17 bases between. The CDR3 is CAWRGSSGGDQPQHF. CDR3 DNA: TGTGCCTGGAGGGGATCCTCCGGCGGTGATCAGCCCCAGCATTTT. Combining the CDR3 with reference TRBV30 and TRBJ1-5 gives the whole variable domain SQTIHQWPATLVQPVGSPLSLECTVEGTSNPNLYWYRQAAGRGLQLLFYSVGIGQISSEVPQNLSASRPQDRQFILSSKKLLLSDSGFYLCAWRGSSGGDQPQHFGDGTRLSIL.

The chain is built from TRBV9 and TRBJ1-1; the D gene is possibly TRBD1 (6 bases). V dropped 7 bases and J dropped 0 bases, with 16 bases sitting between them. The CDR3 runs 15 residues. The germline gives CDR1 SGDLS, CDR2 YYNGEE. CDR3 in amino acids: CASALGGGMNTEAFF. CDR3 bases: TGTGCCAGCGCCCTAGGAGGGGGAATGAACACTGAAGCTTTCTTT.

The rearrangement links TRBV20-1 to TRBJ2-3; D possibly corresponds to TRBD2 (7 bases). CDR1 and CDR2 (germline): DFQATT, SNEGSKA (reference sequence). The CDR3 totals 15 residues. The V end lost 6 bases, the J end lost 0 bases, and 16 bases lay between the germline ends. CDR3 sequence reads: CSAQLGGDSTDTQYF. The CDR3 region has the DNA TGCAGTGCACAATTAGGGGGGGATAGCACAGATACGCAGTATTTT.

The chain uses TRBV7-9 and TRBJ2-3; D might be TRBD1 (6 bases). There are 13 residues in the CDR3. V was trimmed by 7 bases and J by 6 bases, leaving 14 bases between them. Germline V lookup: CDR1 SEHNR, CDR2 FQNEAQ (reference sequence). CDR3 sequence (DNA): TGTGCCAGCACCTCAGGGGAAGGGGATACGCAGTATTTT. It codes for CASTSGEGDTQYF.

CDR3 in DNA: TGTGCCAGCAGCCGAACGAACCATGCGGACAATGAGCAGTTCTTC. Protein product: CASSRTNHADNEQFF. The genes are TRBV27 and TRBJ2-1; D unclear. V was pared by 6 bases and J by 5 bases, with 17 bases between. The CDR3 totals 15 residues. Germline V CDR1 and CDR2: MNHEY, SMNVEV (reference sequence).

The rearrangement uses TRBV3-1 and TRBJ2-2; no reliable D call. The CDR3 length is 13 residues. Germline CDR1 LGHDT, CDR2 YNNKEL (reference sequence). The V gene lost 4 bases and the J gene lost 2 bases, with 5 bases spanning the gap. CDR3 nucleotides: TGTGCCAGCAGCCTCTATAACACCGGGGAGCTGTTTTTT. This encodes CASSLYNTGELFF.

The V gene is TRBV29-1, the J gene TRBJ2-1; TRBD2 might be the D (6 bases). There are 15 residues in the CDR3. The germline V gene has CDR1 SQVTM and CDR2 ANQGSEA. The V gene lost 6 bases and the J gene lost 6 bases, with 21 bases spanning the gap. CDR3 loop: CSVIWGWGVSNEQFF. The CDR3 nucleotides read TGCAGCGTCATATGGGGGTGGGGGGTGTCCAATGAGCAGTTCTTC.

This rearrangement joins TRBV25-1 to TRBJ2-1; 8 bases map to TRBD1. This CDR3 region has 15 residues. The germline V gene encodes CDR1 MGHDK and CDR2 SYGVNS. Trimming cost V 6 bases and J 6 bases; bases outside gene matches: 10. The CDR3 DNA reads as TGTGCCAGCAGAAACACCGGGACAGGCTCCAATGAGCAGTTCTTC. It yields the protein CASRNTGTGSNEQFF.

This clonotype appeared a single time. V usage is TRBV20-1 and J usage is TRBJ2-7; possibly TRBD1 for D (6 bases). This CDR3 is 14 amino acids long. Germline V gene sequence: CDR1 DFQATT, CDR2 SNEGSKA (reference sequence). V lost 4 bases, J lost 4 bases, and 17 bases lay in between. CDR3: CSANPQGRPYEQYF. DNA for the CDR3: TGCAGTGCTAACCCACAGGGTCGGCCATACGAGCAGTACTTC.